The 28 T cell receptor beta chains presented below share a single source sample, sequenced in a study of CD8 T cells in ankylosing spondylitis. MiXCR, run by TCRdb on the 5' RACE reads, gives a single entry per CDR3 protein. The data show roughly 230,000 distinct CDR3 sequences, 15% to 20% seen once. The sequenced material came from blood, either unsorted or a sorted T cell fraction (not recorded which). Receptors originate from a male donor with ankylosing spondylitis or in good health (not recorded which).

In its sample, this clonotype was seen a few times. The CDR3 DNA reads TGTGCCAGCAGTCACAGGGTTGACGAGACCCAGTACTTC. It is translated as CASSHRVDETQYF. The chain employs TRBV12-3 or TRBV12-4 and TRBJ2-5; the D gene is possibly TRBD1 (6 bases). The germline V and J ends were trimmed by 5 bases and 5 bases, with 12 bases remaining between them. The CDR3 is 13 amino acids.

The chain combines TRBV5-1 with TRBJ1-1; the D is unclear. Germline lookup yields CDR1 SGHRS and CDR2 YFSETQ. CDR3 size: 16 residues. The V gene lost 4 bases and the J gene lost 0 bases, with 16 bases spanning the gap. CDR3 residues: CASSPEVSAVNTEAFF. CDR3 in DNA: TGCGCCAGCAGCCCGGAGGTTTCAGCAGTGAACACTGAAGCTTTCTTT. Full variable domain (remainder filled in from reference TRBV5-1 and TRBJ1-1): KAGVTQTPRYLIKTRGQQVTLSCSPISGHRSVSWYQQTPGQGLQFLFEYFSETQRNKGNFPGRFSGRQFSNSRSEMNVSTLELGDSALYLCASSPEVSAVNTEAFFGQGTRLTVV.

This clonotype was observed many times. This sequence joins TRBV5-1 and TRBJ1-1, with 9 bases identical to TRBD1. With 5 bases clipped from V and 6 bases from J, the junction kept 5 bases outside the gene matches. The germline V gene has CDR1 SGHRS and CDR2 YFSETQ. There are 13 residues in the CDR3. In DNA form, the CDR3 reads TGCGCCAGCAGACGGACAGGGGACCCTGAAGCTTTCTTT. It is translated as CASRRTGDPEAFF. The whole variable domain, remainder taken from reference TRBV5-1 and TRBJ1-1, is KAGVTQTPRYLIKTRGQQVTLSCSPISGHRSVSWYQQTPGQGLQFLFEYFSETQRNKGNFPGRFSGRQFSNSRSEMNVSTLELGDSALYLCASRRTGDPEAFFGQGTRLTVV.

The chain links TRBV2 to TRBJ2-7; 8 bases fit TRBD1. With V trimmed by 5 bases and J by 1 base, 13 bases remained unmatched. CDR1 and CDR2 from the germline V gene are SNHLY and FYNNEI. The CDR3 covers 17 residues. CDR3 loop: CASSSGQAYAASYEQYF. CDR3 sequence (DNA): TGTGCCAGCAGTTCGGGACAGGCCTACGCCGCGTCCTACGAGCAGTACTTC. Full variable domain (missing parts from reference TRBV2 and TRBJ2-7): EPEVTQTPSHQVTQMGQEVILRCVPISNHLYFYWYRQILGQKVEFLVSFYNNEISEKSEIFDDQFSVERPDGSNFTLKIRSTKLEDSAMYFCASSSGQAYAASYEQYFGPGTRLTVT.

The CDR3, as DNA: TGTGCCAGCAGCAAGAACAGGGAGTCGCACGAGCAGTACTTC. It specifies CASSKNRESHEQYF. This sequence joins TRBV21-1 and TRBJ2-7; the table calls TRBD1, which could not be checked here. TRBV21-1 has pseudogene status. The CDR3 totals 14 residues.

This clonotype was counted ten times or more. V gene TRBV10-3 combines with J gene TRBJ2-7; the D gene is possibly TRBD2 (5 bases). The CDR3 contains 10 residues. CDR1 and CDR2 (germline): ENHRY, SYGVKD. Trimming pared 8 bases from V and 4 bases from J, leaving 6 bases between. This CDR3 is CAIGEYEQYF. In DNA, the CDR3 is TGTGCCATCGGGGAGTACGAGCAGTACTTC.

This clonotype was recorded a few times. The chain links TRBV20-1 to TRBJ2-1; D gene unclear. The CDR3 runs 14 residues. V was trimmed by 3 bases and J by 0 bases, leaving 9 bases between them. Germline V gene lookup returns CDR1 DFQATT and CDR2 SNEGSKA (reference sequence). Here the CDR3 reads CSARSQDSYNEQFF. Written as DNA, the CDR3 is TGCAGTGCTAGGAGCCAAGACTCCTACAATGAGCAGTTCTTC.

This clonotype was counted between two and nine times. This sequence joins TRBV10-3 and TRBJ2-1, with 8 bases matching TRBD2. CDR1 is ENHRY, CDR2 SYGVKD, per germline. The CDR3 length is 13 residues. The junction had 10 bases not matched to a gene; V was cut back by 11 bases and J by 7 bases. CDR3 sequence (DNA): TGTGCCGTCCTGCGGGGGGATTGGAATGAGCAGTTCTTC. This gives the protein CAVLRGDWNEQFF.

J is TRBJ2-3 and V is TRBV21-1; the table calls TRBD2, which could not be checked here. TRBV21-1 is a pseudogene segment. CDR3 size: 21 residues. The CDR3 DNA reads as TGTGCCAGCAGCAAAAACCCGTGTACTAGCGGGAGGCCCATTCCCACAGATACGCAGTATTTT. It translates to CASSKNPCTSGRPIPTDTQYF.

The chain joins TRBV4-1 to TRBJ2-5, with 14 bases identical to TRBD2. Germline lookup yields CDR1 MGHRA and CDR2 YSYEKL. The CDR3 extends over 16 amino acids. Trimming removed 2 bases from V and 3 bases from J; junction bases left unmatched: 2. The CDR3 sequence is CASSQLGLAGEETQYF. The CDR3, as DNA: TGCGCCAGCAGCCAATTGGGACTAGCGGGAGAAGAGACCCAGTACTTC.

The chain employs TRBV5-5 and TRBJ2-7, with D unclear. CDR1 and CDR2 from the germline V gene are SGHKS and YYEKEE (reference sequence). The CDR3 sequence is 14 residues long. V gave up 0 bases and J gave up 2 bases, with 9 bases separating them. CDR3 in amino acids: CASSLGSNPYEQYF. CDR3 bases: TGTGCCAGCAGCTTGGGCAGCAATCCCTACGAGCAGTACTTC.

This chain links TRBV27 with TRBJ1-2; D gene uncertain. CDR3 length: 14 residues. Germline CDR1 and CDR2: MNHEY and SMNVEV (reference sequence). V shed 5 bases and J shed 2 bases, with 12 bases lying between them. The CDR3 nucleotides are TGTGCCAGCAGTACTATAGGACGGAACTATGGCTACACCTTC. This codes for CASSTIGRNYGYTF.

This clonotype was counted ten times or more. V is TRBV30 and J is TRBJ1-2, with 9 bases matching TRBD1. The CDR3 extends over 15 amino acids. The germline V gene encodes CDR1 GTSNPN and CDR2 SVGIG (reference sequence). Trimming removed 4 bases from V and 3 bases from J; junction bases left unmatched: 9. In DNA form, the CDR3 reads TGTGCCTGGATCCTCCGGGACAGGGATTACTATGGCTACACCTTC. Its translation: CAWILRDRDYYGYTF.

The chain carries TRBV9 and TRBJ2-1; D perhaps matches TRBD1 (5 bases). This CDR3 has 16 amino acids. V lost 3 bases to trimming and J lost 5 bases, with 18 bases between them. In germline, CDR1 is SGDLS, CDR2 YYNGEE. The CDR3 region is CASSAYQGPAHNEQFF. Written as DNA, the CDR3 is TGTGCCAGCAGCGCATACCAGGGCCCTGCGCACAATGAGCAGTTCTTC.

This clonotype was seen a few times. This chain connects TRBV12-3 or TRBV12-4 to TRBJ2-5; D ambiguous. The CDR3 covers 15 residues. V lost 1 base to trimming and J lost 0 bases, with 9 bases between them. CDR3 region: CASSLGRLYQETQYF. The CDR3 nucleotides read TGTGCCAGCAGTTTAGGGCGGCTGTACCAAGAGACCCAGTACTTC.

V gene TRBV29-1 combines with J gene TRBJ2-1; D is ambiguous. The CDR3 runs to 13 residues. From germline, CDR1 is SQVTM and CDR2 ANQGSEA. Between the trimmed V and J ends, which lost 6 bases and 0 bases, there was a span of 9 bases. The DNA of the CDR3 is TGCAGCGTCGATTCAAACTCCTACAATGAGCAGTTCTTC. Translating it yields CSVDSNSYNEQFF.

The chain is built from TRBV27 and TRBJ1-5, with no clear D. V lost 7 bases and J lost 2, with 12 bases in between. CDR3 size: 14 residues. Germline loops: CDR1 MNHEY, CDR2 SMNVEV (reference sequence). CDR3 coding DNA: TGTGCCAGCACCACGGGAAGGGGCAATCAGCCCCAGCATTTT. Amino acid sequence: CASTTGRGNQPQHF.

This clonotype was recorded a few times. V usage is TRBV5-1 and J usage is TRBJ2-1; 13 bases fit TRBD2. This CDR3 contains 16 residues. After removal of 4 bases from V and 5 bases from J, the junction contained 6 bases not matched to a gene. Germline CDR1 reads SGHRS; CDR2 reads YFSETQ. DNA of the CDR3: TGCGCCAGCAGCGGCGAAGGACTAGCGGGGGACAATGAGCAGTTCTTC. It yields the protein CASSGEGLAGDNEQFF.

The rearrangement joins TRBV7-8 to TRBJ2-1, with no clear D. Between the trimmed V and J ends, which lost 1 base and 0 bases, there was a span of 10 bases. Germline loops: CDR1 SGHVS, CDR2 FQNEAQ. This CDR3 comprises 16 residues. CDR3 DNA sequence: TGTGCCAGCAGCTTAGACGAGGAAAGCTCCTACAATGAGCAGTTCTTC. This encodes CASSLDEESSYNEQFF.

The CDR3 bases are TGTGCCAGTAGCATCCGGGACTCGGCGAATTCACCCCTCCACTTT. Encoded protein: CASSIRDSANSPLHF. The genes are TRBV19 and TRBJ1-6; D may be TRBD1 (5 bases). The CDR3 runs to 15 residues. V gave up 6 bases and J gave up 7 bases, with 16 bases separating them. Looked up from germline, CDR1 is LNHDA and CDR2 is SQIVND (reference sequence). Combining the CDR3 with reference TRBV19 and TRBJ1-6 gives the whole variable domain DGGITQSPKYLFRKEGQNVTLSCEQNLNHDAMYWYRQDPGQGLRLIYYSQIVNDFQKGDIAEGYSVSREKKESFPLTVTSAQKNPTAFYLCASSIRDSANSPLHFGNGTRLTVT.

The genes are TRBV29-1 and TRBJ2-5; TRBD1 aligns across 9 bases. The CDR3 has 13 amino acids. V gave up 7 bases and J gave up 5 bases; unmatched junction bases: 8. Germline-derived CDR1 and CDR2 are SQVTM and ANQGSEA. The CDR3 DNA follows: TGCAGCGCCGAACAGGGGGCTGGGGAGACCCAGTACTTC. It translates to CSAEQGAGETQYF.

The chain couples TRBV11-2 to TRBJ2-7; D may be TRBD1 (5 bases). The germline V gene has CDR1 SGHAT and CDR2 FQNNGV. This CDR3 contains 11 residues. The V gene lost 6 bases and the J gene lost 6 bases, with 9 bases spanning the gap. The CDR3 sequence: CASSQGLEQYF. CDR3 nucleotides: TGTGCCAGCAGTCAGGGTCTCGAGCAGTACTTC.

In this sample, this clonotype turned up a few times. The gene calls are TRBV11-2 and TRBJ2-5, with 9 bases that match TRBD2. This CDR3 spans 15 amino acids. The germline gives CDR1 SGHAT, CDR2 FQNNGV. The ends lost 5 bases at V and 3 bases at J; junction bases unmatched: 7. The CDR3 DNA reads TGTGCCAGCAGCCAATCCGGACTAGCGAAAGAGACCCAGTACTTC. Its translation is CASSQSGLAKETQYF.

V is TRBV5-1 and J is TRBJ1-1; no reliable D call. The CDR3 is made up of 14 amino acids. Germline lookup yields CDR1 SGHRS and CDR2 YFSETQ. Trimming took 1 base from V and 0 from J, leaving 7 bases between them. CDR3 nucleotide sequence: TGCGCCAGCAGCTTGTGGGAAATGAACACTGAAGCTTTCTTT. This gives the protein CASSLWEMNTEAFF.

The chain recombines TRBV28 with TRBJ2-1; TRBD2 matches 15 bases. Germline V gene sequence: CDR1 MDHEN, CDR2 SYDVKM. This CDR3 region has 17 residues. Losses at the gene ends were 4 bases for V and 4 bases for J; bases not matched to a gene: 5. The CDR3 nucleotides read TGTGCCAGCAGTTCGGGACTAGCGGGAGGCCAATACAATGAGCAGTTCTTC. The encoded protein is CASSSGLAGGQYNEQFF.

The gene calls are TRBV6-2 or TRBV6-3 and TRBJ2-7; D is perhaps TRBD1 (6 bases). CDR1 and CDR2 from the germline V gene are MNHEY and SVGEGT. V lost 7 bases and J lost 9, with 19 bases in between. The CDR3 sequence is 13 residues long. CDR3 in DNA: TGTGCCAGCAATGAACAGGGCAGGGACGGGCAGTACTTC. This codes for CASNEQGRDGQYF.

This chain connects TRBV20-1 to TRBJ2-7; the D gene is possibly TRBD2 (5 bases). V lost 5 bases and J lost 5, with 16 bases in between. The CDR3 has 13 amino acids. The germline gives CDR1 DFQATT, CDR2 SNEGSKA (reference sequence). The CDR3 bases are TGCAGTGCTGGGAGCGTTACGAGTAACGAGCAGTACTTC. It specifies CSAGSVTSNEQYF.

There are a few counts of this clonotype. V and J are TRBV5-5 and TRBJ2-1; the D is unclear. V lost 6 bases, J lost 5 bases, and 18 bases lay in between. From germline, CDR1 is SGHKS and CDR2 YYEKEE (reference sequence). This CDR3 spans 15 amino acids. The CDR3 coding sequence is TGTGCCAGCACCATTGAGCCCCCCGCGGACAATGAGCAGTTCTTC. Its translation: CASTIEPPADNEQFF.